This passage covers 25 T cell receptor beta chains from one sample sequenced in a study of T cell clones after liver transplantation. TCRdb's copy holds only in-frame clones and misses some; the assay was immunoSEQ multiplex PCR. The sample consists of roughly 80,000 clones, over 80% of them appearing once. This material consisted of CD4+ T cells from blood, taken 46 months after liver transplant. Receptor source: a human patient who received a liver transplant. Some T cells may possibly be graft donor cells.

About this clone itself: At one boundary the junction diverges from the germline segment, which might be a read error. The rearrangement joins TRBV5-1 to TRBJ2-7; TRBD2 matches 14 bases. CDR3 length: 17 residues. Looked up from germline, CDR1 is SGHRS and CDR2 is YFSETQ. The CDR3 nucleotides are TGCGCCAGCAGCTCGCCGGGACTAGCGGGAGTTTTCTACGGGCAGTACTTC. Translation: CASSSPGLAGVFYGQYF.

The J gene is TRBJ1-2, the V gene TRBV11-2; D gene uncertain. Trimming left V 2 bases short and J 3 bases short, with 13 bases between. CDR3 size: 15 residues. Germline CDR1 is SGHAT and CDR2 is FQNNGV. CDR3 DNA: TGTGCCAGCAGCTTATCCTTCGGCGGTGACTATGGCTACACCTTC. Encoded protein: CASSLSFGGDYGYTF. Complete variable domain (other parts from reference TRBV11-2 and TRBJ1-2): EAGVAQSPRYKIIEKRQSVAFWCNPISGHATLYWYQQILGQGPKLLIQFQNNGVVDDSQLPKDRFSAERLKGVDSTLKIQPAKLEDSAVYLCASSLSFGGDYGYTFGSGTRLTVV.

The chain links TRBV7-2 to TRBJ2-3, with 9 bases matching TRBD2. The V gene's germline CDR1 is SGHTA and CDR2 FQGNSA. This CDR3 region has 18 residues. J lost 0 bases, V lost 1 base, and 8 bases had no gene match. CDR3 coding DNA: TGTGCCAGCAGCTTAGTGAGTGGTAGCGGGAGTAGCACAGATACGCAGTATTTT. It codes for CASSLVSGSGSSTDTQYF. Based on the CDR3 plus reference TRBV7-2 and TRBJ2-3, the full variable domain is GAGVSQSPSNKVTEKGKDVELRCDPISGHTALYWYRQSLGQGLEFLIYFQGNSAPDKSGLPSDRFSAERTGGSVSTLTIQRTQQEDSAVYLCASSLVSGSGSSTDTQYFGPGTRLTVL.

The DNA of the CDR3 is TGTGCCAGCAGTGAAGCGGCCTGGGACAGGTTCGACTATGGCTACACCTTC. It specifies CASSEAAWDRFDYGYTF. The chain joins TRBV6-1 to TRBJ1-2; 8 bases map to TRBD1. The CDR3 contains 17 residues. The V gene's germline CDR1 is MNHNS and CDR2 SASEGT. J gave up 3 bases and V 0 bases, and 9 bases lay outside the gene matches.

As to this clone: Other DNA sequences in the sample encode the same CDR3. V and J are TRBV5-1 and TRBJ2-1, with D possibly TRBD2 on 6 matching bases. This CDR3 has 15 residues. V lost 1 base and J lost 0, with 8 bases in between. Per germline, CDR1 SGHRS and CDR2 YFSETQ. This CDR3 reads CASSLSGVSYNEQFF. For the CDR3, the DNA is TGCGCCAGCAGCTTGTCGGGGGTCTCCTACAATGAGCAGTTCTTC. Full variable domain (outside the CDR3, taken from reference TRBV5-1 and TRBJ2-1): KAGVTQTPRYLIKTRGQQVTLSCSPISGHRSVSWYQQTPGQGLQFLFEYFSETQRNKGNFPGRFSGRQFSNSRSEMNVSTLELGDSALYLCASSLSGVSYNEQFFGPGTRLTVL.

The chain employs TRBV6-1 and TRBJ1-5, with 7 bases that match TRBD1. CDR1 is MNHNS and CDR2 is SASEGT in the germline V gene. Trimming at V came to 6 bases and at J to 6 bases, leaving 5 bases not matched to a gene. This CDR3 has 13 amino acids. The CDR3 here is CASRQGGGQPQHF. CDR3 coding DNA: TGTGCCAGCAGGCAGGGGGGGGGTCAGCCCCAGCATTTT.

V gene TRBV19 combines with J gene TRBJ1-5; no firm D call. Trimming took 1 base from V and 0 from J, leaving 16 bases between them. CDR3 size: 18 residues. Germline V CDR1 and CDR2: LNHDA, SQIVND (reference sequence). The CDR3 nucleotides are TGTGCCAGTAGTATAGGAGTCCCAGGATCTTCTAGCAATCAGCCCCAGCATTTT. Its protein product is CASSIGVPGSSSNQPQHF.

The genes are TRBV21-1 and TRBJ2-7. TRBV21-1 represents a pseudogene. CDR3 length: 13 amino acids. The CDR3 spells CASSNNSRYEQYF. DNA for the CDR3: TGTGCCAGCAGCAATAATTCCCGATACGAGCAGTACTTC.

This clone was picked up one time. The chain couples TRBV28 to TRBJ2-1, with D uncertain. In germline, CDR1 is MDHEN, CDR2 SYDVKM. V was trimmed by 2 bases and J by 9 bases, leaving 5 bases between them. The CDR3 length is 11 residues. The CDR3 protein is CASSLTVEQFF. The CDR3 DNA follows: TGTGCCAGCAGTTTAACGGTTGAGCAGTTCTTC.

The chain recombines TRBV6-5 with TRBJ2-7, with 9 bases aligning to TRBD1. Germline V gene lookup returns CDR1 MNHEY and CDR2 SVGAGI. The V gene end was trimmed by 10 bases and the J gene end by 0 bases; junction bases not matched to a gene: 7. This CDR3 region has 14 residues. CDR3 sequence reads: CATLDRGSSYEQYF. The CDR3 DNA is TGTGCCACCCTAGACAGGGGGAGCTCCTACGAGCAGTACTTC.

DNA for the CDR3: TGTGCCAGCAGTGAAAACCTAGCGGGAACCGGGGAGCTGTTTTTT. This gives the protein CASSENLAGTGELFF. The gene calls are TRBV6-1 and TRBJ2-2, with TRBD2 matching over 9 bases. The germline V gene has CDR1 MNHNS and CDR2 SASEGT. J was trimmed by 5 bases and V by 2 bases; bases with no gene match: 3. The CDR3 length is 15 residues.

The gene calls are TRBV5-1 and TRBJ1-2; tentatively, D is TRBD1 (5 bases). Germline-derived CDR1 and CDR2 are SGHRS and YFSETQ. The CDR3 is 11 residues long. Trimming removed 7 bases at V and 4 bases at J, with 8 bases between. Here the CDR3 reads CASQGSYGYTF. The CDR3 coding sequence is TGCGCCAGCCAGGGTTCCTATGGCTACACCTTC.

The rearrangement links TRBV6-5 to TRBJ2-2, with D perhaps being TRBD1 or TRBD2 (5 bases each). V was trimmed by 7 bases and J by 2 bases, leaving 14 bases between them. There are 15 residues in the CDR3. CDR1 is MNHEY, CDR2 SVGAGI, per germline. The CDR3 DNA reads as TGTGCCAGCACCGACTGGGGGACCAACACCGGGGAGCTGTTTTTT. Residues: CASTDWGTNTGELFF.

The CDR3 sequence: CASSLFPGAWGNTIYF. The CDR3 coding sequence is TGTGCCAGCAGTTTATTTCCGGGGGCTTGGGGAAACACCATATATTTT. The V and J genes are TRBV28 and TRBJ1-3; a possible D gene is TRBD1 (6 bases). V lost 1 base and J 4 bases, leaving 14 bases between the germline ends. Germline CDR1 and CDR2: MDHEN and SYDVKM. CDR3 length equals 16 residues.

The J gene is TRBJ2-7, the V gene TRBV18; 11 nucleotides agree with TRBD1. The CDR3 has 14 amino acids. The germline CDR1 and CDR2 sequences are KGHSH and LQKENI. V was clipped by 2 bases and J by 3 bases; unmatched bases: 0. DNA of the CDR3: TGTGCCAGCTCACCAGGGACAGGGGGCTACGAGCAGTACTTC. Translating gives CASSPGTGGYEQYF.

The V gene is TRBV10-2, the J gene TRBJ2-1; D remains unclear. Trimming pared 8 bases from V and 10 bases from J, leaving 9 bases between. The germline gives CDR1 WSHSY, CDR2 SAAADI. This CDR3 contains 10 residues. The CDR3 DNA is TGCGCCAGCGGAATTTCCGAGCAGTTCTTC. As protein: CASGISEQFF.

The CDR3 region is CASSEAEGFNQPQHF. CDR3 nucleotide sequence: TGTGCCAGCAGTGAAGCAGAAGGTTTCAATCAGCCCCAGCATTTT. V usage is TRBV6-1 and J usage is TRBJ1-5; no clear D gene. The CDR3 is 15 amino acids. Germline CDR1 and CDR2: MNHNS and SASEGT. The V gene lost 0 bases and the J gene lost 3 bases, with 9 bases spanning the gap.

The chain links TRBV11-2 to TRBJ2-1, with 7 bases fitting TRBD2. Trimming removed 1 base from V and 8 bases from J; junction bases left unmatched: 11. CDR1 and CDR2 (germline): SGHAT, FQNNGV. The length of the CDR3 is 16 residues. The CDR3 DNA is TGTGCCAGCAGCTTAGGGCTGCGGGAGAGGGGCTATGAGCAGTTCTTC. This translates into CASSLGLRERGYEQFF.

The CDR3 loop reads CASSLGVSGRGSKNIQYF. As DNA, the CDR3 is TGTGCCAGCTCCCTGGGAGTTAGCGGGAGAGGATCCAAAAACATTCAGTACTTC. The V and J genes are TRBV28 and TRBJ2-4; 9 positions agree with TRBD2. This CDR3 has 18 amino acids. Germline lookup yields CDR1 MDHEN and CDR2 SYDVKM. J was trimmed by 2 bases and V by 8 bases; bases with no gene match: 16.

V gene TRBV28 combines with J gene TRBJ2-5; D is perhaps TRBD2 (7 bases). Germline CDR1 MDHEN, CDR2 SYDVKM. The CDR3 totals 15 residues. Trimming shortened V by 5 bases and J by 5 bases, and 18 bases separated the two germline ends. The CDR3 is CASSAPRGGGETQYF. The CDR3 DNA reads TGTGCCAGCAGTGCCCCCCGGGGAGGGGGGGAGACCCAGTACTTC.

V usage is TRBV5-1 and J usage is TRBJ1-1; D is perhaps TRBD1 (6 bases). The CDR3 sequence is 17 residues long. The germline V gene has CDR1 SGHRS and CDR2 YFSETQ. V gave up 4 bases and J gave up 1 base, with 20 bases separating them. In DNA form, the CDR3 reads TGCGCCAGCAGCGAGACCTTAGGACAGCGGGGGAACACTGAAGCTTTCTTT. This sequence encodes CASSETLGQRGNTEAFF.

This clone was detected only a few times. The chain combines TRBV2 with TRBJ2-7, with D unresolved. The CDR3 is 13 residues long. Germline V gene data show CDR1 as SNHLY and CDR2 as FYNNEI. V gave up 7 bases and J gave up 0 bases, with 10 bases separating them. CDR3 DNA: TGTGCCAGCACCTACCCCCCCTCCTACGAGCAGTACTTC. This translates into CASTYPPSYEQYF.

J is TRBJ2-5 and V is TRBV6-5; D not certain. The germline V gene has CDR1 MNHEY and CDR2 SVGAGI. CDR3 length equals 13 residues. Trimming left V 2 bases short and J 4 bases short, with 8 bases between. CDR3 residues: CASSYPPGETQYF. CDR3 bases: TGTGCCAGCAGTTACCCTCCGGGAGAGACCCAGTACTTC.

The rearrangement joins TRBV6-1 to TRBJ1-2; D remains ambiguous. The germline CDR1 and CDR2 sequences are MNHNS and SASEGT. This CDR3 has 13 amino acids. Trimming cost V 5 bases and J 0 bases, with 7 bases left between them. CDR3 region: CASSRAANYGYTF. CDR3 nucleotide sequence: TGTGCCAGCAGTAGGGCCGCTAACTATGGCTACACCTTC.

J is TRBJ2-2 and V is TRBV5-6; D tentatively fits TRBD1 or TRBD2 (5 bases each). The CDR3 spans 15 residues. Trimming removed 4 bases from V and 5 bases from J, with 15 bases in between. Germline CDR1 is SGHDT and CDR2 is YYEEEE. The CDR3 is CASSKWDGATGELFF. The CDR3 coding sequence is TGTGCCAGCAGCAAATGGGACGGTGCGACCGGGGAGCTGTTTTTT.